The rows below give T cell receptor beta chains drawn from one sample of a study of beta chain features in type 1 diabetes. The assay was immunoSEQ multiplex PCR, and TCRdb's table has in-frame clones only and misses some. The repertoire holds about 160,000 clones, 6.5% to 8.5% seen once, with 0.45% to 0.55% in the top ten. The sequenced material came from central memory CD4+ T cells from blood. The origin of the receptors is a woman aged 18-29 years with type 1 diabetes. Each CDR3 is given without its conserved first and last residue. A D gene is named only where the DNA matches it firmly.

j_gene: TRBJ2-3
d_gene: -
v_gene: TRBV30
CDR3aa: AWRLGTSTDTQY

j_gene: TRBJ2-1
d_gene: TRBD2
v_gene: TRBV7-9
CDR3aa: ASSPTSGSSYNEQF

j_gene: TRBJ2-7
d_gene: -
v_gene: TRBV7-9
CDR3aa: ASSFDSQRSYEQY

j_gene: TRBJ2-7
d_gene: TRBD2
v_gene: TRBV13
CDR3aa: ASSSQEAGGYEQY

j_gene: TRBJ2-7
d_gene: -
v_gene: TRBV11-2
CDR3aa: ASSLDERAWYEQY

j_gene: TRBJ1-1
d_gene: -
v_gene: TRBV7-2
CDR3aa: ASSPTSGAEAF

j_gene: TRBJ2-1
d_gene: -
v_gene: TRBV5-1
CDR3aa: ASSRLAQNSYNEQF

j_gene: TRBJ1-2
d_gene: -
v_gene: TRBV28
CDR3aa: ATHEGPYGYT

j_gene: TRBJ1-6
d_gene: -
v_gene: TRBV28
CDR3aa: ASSSQGHYNSPLH

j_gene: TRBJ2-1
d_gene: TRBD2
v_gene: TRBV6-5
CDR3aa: ASRESGGTYNEQF

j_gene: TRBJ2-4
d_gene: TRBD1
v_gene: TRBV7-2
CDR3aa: ASSLEGQGGDIQY

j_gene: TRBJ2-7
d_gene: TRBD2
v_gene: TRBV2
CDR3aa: ASTHELAGNYEQY

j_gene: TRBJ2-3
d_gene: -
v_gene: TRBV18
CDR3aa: ASSPPSAISTDTQY

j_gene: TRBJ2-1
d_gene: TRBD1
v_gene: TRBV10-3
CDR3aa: AISESGGRNEQF

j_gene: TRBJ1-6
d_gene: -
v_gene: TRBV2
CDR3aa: ASTSQGLNNSPLH

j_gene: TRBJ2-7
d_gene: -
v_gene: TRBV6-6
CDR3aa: ASRPGVGSSYEQY